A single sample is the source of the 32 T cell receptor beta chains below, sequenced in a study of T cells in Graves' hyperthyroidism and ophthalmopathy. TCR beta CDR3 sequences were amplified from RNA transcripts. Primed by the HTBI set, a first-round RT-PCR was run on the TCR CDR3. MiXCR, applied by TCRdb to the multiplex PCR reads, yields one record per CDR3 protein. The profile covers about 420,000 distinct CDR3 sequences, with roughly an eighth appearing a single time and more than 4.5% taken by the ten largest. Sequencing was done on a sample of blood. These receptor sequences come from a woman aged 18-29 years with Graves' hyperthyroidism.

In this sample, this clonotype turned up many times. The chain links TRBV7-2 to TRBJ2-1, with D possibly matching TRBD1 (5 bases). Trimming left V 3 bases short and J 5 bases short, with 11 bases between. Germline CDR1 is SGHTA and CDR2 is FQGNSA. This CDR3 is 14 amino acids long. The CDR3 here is CASSFQGSDNEQFF. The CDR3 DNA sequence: TGTGCCAGCAGCTTCCAGGGAAGCGACAATGAGCAGTTCTTC.

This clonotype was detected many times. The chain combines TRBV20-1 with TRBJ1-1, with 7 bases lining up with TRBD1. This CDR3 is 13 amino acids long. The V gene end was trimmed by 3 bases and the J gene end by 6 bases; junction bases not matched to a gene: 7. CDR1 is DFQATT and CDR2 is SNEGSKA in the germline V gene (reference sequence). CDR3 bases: TGCAGTGCTAGCCGAGACAGGGATGCTGAAGCTTTCTTT. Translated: CSASRDRDAEAFF.

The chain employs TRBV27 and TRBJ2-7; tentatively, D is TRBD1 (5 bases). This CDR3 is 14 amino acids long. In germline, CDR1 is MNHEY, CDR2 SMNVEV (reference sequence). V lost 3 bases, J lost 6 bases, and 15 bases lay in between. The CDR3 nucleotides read TGTGCCAGCAGTTTGAGTCCTCAGGGTACCGAGCAGTACTTC. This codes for CASSLSPQGTEQYF.

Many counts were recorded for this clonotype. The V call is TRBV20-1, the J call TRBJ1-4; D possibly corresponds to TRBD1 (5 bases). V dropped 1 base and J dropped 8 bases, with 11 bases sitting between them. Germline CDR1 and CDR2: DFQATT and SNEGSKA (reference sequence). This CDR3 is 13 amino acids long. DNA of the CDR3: TGCAGTGCTAGAGGTGGGGGGGAGGAAAAACTGTTTTTT. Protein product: CSARGGGEEKLFF.

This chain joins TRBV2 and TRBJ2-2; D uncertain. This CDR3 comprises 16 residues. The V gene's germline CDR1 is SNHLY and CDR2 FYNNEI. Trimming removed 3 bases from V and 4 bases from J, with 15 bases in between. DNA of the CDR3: TGTGCCAGCAGTGAGGCATACCCCCAGGCCACCGGGGAGCTGTTTTTT. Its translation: CASSEAYPQATGELFF.

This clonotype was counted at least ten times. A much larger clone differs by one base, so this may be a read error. The CDR3 sequence is CASSRTSGRAEVGTDTQYF. In DNA, the CDR3 is TGTGCCAGCAGTCGCACTAGCGGGAGGGCCGAAGTGGGCACAGATACGCAGTATTTT. This sequence joins TRBV28 and TRBJ2-3, with 13 bases fitting TRBD2. Losses at the gene ends were 5 bases for V and 1 base for J; bases not matched to a gene: 12. Germline values: CDR1 MDHEN, CDR2 SYDVKM. The CDR3 runs to 19 residues.

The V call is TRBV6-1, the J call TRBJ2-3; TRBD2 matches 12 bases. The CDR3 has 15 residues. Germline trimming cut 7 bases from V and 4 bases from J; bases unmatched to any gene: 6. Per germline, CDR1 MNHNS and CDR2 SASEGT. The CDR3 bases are TGTGCCAGCACCCTGACTAGCGGGAGTTCAGATACGCAGTATTTT. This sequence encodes CASTLTSGSSDTQYF.

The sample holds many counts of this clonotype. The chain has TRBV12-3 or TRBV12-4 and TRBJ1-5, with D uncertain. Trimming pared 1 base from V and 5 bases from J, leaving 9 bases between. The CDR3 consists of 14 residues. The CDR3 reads CASSLGGQHQPQHF. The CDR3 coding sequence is TGTGCCAGCAGTTTAGGAGGGCAGCATCAGCCCCAGCATTTT.

Written as DNA, the CDR3 is TGTGCCAGCAGAGATACAGGGACTTATGGCTACACCTTC. Translated: CASRDTGTYGYTF. The rearrangement links TRBV2 to TRBJ1-2, with D perhaps TRBD1 (6 bases). V dropped 6 bases and J dropped 5 bases, with 13 bases sitting between them. Germline V lookup: CDR1 SNHLY, CDR2 FYNNEI. This CDR3 has 13 residues.

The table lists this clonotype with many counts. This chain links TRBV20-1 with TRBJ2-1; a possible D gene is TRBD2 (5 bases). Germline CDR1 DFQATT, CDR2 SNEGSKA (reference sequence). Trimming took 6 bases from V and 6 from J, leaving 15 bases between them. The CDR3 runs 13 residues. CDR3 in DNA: TGCAGTGCCAACGTAGACTACCTCAATGAGCAGTTCTTC. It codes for CSANVDYLNEQFF.

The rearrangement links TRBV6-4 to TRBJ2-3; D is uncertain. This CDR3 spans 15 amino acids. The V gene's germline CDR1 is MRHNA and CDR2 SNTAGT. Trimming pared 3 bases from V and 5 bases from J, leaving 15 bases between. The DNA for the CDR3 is TGTGCCAGCAGTGAGGACCCTCGAGAAGGAGATACGCAGTATTTT. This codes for CASSEDPREGDTQYF.

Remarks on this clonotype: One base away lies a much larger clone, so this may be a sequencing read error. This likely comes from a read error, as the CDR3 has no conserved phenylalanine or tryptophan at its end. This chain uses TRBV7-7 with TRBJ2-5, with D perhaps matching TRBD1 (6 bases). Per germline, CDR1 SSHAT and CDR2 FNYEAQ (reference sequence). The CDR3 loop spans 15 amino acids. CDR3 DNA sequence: TGTGCTAGCAGCTTAAACAGGGCCTTCCAAGAGACCCAGTACTCC. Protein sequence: CASSLNRAFQETQYS.

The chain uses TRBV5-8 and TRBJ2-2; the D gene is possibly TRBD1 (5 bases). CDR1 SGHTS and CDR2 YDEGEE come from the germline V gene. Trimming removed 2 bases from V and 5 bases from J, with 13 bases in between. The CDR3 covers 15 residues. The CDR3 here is CASSFFRVETGELFF. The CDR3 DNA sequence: TGTGCCAGCAGCTTCTTCAGGGTGGAGACCGGGGAGCTGTTTTTT.

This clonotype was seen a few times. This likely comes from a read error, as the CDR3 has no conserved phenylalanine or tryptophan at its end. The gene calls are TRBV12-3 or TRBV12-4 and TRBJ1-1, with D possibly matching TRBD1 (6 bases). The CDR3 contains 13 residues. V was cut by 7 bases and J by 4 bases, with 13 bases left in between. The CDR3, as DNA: TGTGCCAGCAACGAAGGGGGGACCACTGAAGCTTTCCTT. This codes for CASNEGGTTEAFL.

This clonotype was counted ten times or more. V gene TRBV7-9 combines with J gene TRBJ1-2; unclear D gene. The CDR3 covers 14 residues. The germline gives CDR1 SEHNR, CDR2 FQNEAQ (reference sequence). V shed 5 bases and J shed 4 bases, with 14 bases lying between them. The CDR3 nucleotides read TGTGCCAGCAGCGTGGTCCAGCCGGCCTATGGCTACACCTTC. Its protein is CASSVVQPAYGYTF.

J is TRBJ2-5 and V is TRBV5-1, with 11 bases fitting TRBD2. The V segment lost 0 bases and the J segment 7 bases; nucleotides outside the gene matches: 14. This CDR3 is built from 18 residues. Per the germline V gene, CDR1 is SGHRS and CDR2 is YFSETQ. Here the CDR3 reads CASSLVGTSGSSSGTQYF. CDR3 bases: TGCGCCAGCAGCTTGGTGGGCACTAGCGGGAGTTCATCCGGGACCCAGTACTTC.

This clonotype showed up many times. The CDR3 DNA sequence: TGTGCCATCAGTTCCCGGGGGACGGAAACTGGGGCCAACGTCCTGACTTTC. It yields the protein CAISSRGTETGANVLTF. The J gene is TRBJ2-6, the V gene TRBV10-3, with D possibly TRBD2 on 6 matching bases. This CDR3 region has 17 residues. V lost 5 bases and J lost 2, with 16 bases in between. Germline loops: CDR1 ENHRY, CDR2 SYGVKD.

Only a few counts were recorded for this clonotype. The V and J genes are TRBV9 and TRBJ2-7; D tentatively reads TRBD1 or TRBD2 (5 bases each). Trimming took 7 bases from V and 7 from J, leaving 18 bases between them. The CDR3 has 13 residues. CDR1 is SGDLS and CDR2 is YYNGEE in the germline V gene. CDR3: CASGPGTTGEQYF. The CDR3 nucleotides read TGTGCCAGCGGCCCCGGGACCACGGGAGAGCAGTACTTC. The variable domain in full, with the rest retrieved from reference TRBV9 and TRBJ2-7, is DSGVTQTPKHLITATGQRVTLRCSPRSGDLSVYWYQQSLDQGLQFLIQYYNGEERAKGNILERFSAQQFPDLHSELNLSSLELGDSALYFCASGPGTTGEQYFGPGTRLTVT.

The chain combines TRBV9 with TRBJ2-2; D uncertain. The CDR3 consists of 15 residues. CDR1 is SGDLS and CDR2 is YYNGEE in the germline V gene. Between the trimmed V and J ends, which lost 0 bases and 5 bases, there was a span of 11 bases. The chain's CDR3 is CASSVGTAQTGELFF. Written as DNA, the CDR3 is TGTGCCAGCAGCGTAGGGACCGCCCAAACCGGGGAGCTGTTTTTT.

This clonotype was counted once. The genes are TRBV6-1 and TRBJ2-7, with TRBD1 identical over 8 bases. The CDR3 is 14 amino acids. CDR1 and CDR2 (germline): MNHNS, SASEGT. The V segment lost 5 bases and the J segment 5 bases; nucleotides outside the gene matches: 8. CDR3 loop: CASSRQDREDEQYF. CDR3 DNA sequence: TGTGCCAGCAGTCGCCAGGACAGGGAGGACGAGCAGTACTTC.

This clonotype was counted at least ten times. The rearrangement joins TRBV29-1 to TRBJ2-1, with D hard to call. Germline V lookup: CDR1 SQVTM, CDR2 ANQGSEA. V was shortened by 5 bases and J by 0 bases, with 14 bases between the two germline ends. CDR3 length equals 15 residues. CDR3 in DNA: TGCAGCGTTCCCTCACCCTCGAGCTCCTACAATGAGCAGTTCTTC. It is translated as CSVPSPSSSYNEQFF.

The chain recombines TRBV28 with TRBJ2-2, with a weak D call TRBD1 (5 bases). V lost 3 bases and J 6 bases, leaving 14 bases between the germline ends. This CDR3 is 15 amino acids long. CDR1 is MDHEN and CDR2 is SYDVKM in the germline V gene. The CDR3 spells CASSLAGSGSGELFF. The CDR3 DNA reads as TGTGCCAGCAGTTTGGCAGGGTCTGGTTCCGGGGAGCTGTTTTTT.

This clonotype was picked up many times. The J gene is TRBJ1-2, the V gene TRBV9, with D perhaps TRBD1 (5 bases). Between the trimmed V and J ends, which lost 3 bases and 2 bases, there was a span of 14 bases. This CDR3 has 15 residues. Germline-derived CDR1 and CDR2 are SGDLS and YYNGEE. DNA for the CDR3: TGTGCCAGCAGCGGGGAAGGCAGGGCAAACTATGGCTACACCTTC. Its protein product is CASSGEGRANYGYTF.

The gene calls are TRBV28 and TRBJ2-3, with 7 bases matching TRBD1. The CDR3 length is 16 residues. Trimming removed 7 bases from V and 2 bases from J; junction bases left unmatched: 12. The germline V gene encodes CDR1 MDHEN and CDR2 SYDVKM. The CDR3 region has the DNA TGTGCCAGCAACTTTAACAGGGGTCCGACCACAGATACGCAGTATTTT. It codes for CASNFNRGPTTDTQYF.

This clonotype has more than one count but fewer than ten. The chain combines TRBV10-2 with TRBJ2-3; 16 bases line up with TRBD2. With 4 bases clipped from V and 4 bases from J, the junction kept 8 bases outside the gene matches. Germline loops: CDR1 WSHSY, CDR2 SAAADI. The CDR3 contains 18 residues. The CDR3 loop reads CASSGGTSGRASADTQYF. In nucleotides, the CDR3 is TGCGCCAGCAGTGGCGGGACTAGCGGGAGGGCCAGTGCAGATACGCAGTATTTT.

In DNA, the CDR3 is TGTGCCAGCAGAAGCAGGGTCTTCAGCTATGGCTACACCTTC. Translated, it gives CASRSRVFSYGYTF. The V gene is TRBV12-3 or TRBV12-4, the J gene TRBJ1-2; D is possibly TRBD1 (5 bases). Deletions cut 6 bases from V and 4 bases from J, with 15 bases between. The CDR3 is made up of 14 amino acids.

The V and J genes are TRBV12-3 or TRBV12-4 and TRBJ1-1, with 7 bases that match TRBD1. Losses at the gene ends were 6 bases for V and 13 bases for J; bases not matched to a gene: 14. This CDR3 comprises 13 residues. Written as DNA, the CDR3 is TGTGCCAGCAGGAGCCCAGGGACAGCCGGCGGTTTCTTT. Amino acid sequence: CASRSPGTAGGFF.

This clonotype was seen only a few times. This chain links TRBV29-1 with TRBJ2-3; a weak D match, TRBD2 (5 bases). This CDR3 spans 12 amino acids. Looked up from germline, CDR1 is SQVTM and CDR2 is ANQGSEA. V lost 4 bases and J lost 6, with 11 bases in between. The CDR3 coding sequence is TGCAGCGTTGCCTGGGCGGGCGATACGCAGTATTTT. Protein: CSVAWAGDTQYF.

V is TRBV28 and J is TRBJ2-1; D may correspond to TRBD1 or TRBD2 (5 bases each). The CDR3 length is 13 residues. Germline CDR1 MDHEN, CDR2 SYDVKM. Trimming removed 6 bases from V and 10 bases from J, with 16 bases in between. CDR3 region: CASRPGRAGEQFF. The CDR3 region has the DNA TGTGCCAGCAGACCGGGACGCGCCGGGGAGCAGTTCTTC.

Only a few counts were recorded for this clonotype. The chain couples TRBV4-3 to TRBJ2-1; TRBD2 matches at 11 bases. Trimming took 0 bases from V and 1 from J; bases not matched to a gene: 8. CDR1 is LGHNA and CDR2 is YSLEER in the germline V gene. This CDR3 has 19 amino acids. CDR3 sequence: CASSQEAIAGGPSYNEQFF. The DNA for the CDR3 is TGCGCCAGCAGCCAAGAGGCGATAGCGGGAGGGCCTTCCTACAATGAGCAGTTCTTC.

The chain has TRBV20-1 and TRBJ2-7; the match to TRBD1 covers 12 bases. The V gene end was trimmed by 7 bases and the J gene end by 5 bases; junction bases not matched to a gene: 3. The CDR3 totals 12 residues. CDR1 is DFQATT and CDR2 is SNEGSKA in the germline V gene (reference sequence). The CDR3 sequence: CSGDRGHDEQYF. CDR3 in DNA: TGCAGTGGGGACAGGGGGCACGACGAGCAGTACTTC.

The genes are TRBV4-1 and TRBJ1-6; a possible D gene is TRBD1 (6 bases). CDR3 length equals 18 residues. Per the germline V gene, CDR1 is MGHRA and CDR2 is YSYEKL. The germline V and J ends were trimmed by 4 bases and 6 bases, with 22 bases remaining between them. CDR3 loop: CASSRIVSRDTANSPLHF. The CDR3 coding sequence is TGCGCCAGCAGCCGAATAGTCAGCCGGGACACCGCTAATTCACCCCTCCACTTT.